The source of this T cell receptor (beta chain) is a study of monozygotic twins with inflammatory bowel disease (dated by TCRdb to between 2018 and 2021). Background for the entire study: A total of about 28 monozygotic twin pairs were included in the full study, comprising nine German pairs (four IBD-concordant, five IBD-discordant) and 19 IBD-discordant Danish pairs. Each individual had, on average, about 151 000 unique TCRalpha sequences and 181 000 unique TCRbeta sequences available for analysis. Disease-associated traits were sought mainly through comparisons between IBD patients and their genetically identical healthy co-twins within discordant pairs. Results and caveats for the whole study, not just this receptor: No difference in repertoire similarity was observed between concordant and discordant twins, possibly owing to limited statistical power. No single strong signal or clonotype linked to IBD turned up in the results, so the idea that one exists was not supported. IBD patients had lower TCRbeta repertoire diversity, measured by the inverse Simpson index, than their healthy co-twins. The analysis was unable to tell different T cell subtypes apart. Differing immunosuppressive treatments among patients may have added background noise and inter-individual variability to the repertoires. Compared with healthy twins, IBD patients had fewer clonotypes in common with other individuals, a difference most pronounced in patients showing signs of disease activity.

Details on this clonotype: Its binding antigen is unknown.

An approximately 2.5 ml peripheral blood sample was drawn into PAXgene tubes per donor and stored at -80°C. Without any T cell sorting, total RNA was extracted from whole blood using the PAXgene blood miRNA kit on an automated QIAcube. Deep TCRalpha and TCRbeta repertoire profiling with unique molecular barcoding was performed on peripheral blood of monozygotic twin pairs concordant or discordant for inflammatory bowel disease. Smoking habits were recorded for all twin pairs, and individuals were classified as current, former or never smokers. The CDR3, from cysteine to phenylalanine, totals 14 residues. No DNA is listed. CDR1 SGDLS and CDR2 YYNGEE are derived from the germline V gene. The library was obtained by 5' RACE. Each TCR library was prepared from around 3,400 ng of total RNA. For each sample, cDNA synthesis with SMARTScribe reverse transcriptase was split into eight separate reactions. During cDNA synthesis, template switching introduced unique molecular identifiers that contained a 6-nucleotide sample barcode. Amplification of TCRalpha and TCRbeta cDNA involved two nested PCRs of about 15 and 9 cycles, and each PCR was followed by bead purification. Before amplification, cDNA was treated with uracil DNA-glycosylase and purified using the QIAquick PCR purification kit. In the second PCR, Illumina TruSeq-compatible adapters and sample-specific barcodes were added. Library quality and concentration were checked on TapeStation and Qubit, and libraries were pooled at approximately 4.7 ng each. Sequencing of the pooled libraries was done on an Illumina HiSeq2500 single-index Rapid Run using custom sequencing primers and 2 x 100 bp reads. The authors' analysis ran thus. MiGEC version 1.2.6 was used for UMI-based consensus assembly to correct PCR and sequencing errors. MiXCR version 2.1.1 was used to carry out V(D)J alignment, clonotype assembly and CDR3 extraction. To normalise gene usage, clonotype sharing and MAIT/NKT TCR abundance, the analysis used the top 1000, 10 000 and 20 000 clonotypes per sample. Diversity was computed as the inverse Simpson index with the vegan R package after downsampling to 27 000 UMIs. Paired Mann-Whitney U tests were applied to discordant twin pairs, with Benjamini-Hochberg correction for multiple testing. TCRdb reprocessed the sequencing reads and holds a single record per CDR3 protein sequence, with no DNA. These V and J calls rely on TCRdb rather than the paper's analysis. This sample's clone table shows approximately 400,000 distinct CDR3 sequences. The biggest ten clones account for approximately 2.3% of the sample.

The receptor comes from a human donor with ulcerative colitis or Crohn's disease, or a healthy co-twin of an affected twin (not recorded which). The material sequenced was blood. The sequence joins TRBV9 to TRBJ2-7. The CDR3 protein is CASSVGGTPSEQYF.